The sequence of this T cell receptor beta chain was determined in a study of cytomegalovirus exposure and HLA in healthy donors. Study results and caveats: High specificity and sensitivity for cytomegalovirus status were reported for the classifier. The finding came from a later analysis; first-cohort TCR clusters tended to co-occur in the 95 to 150 validation repertoires. The listing of 160 or so TCR beta chains classed them as cytomegalovirus-associated.

Notes on this clone: The antigen is not known.

Assay used: immunoSEQ multiplex PCR; TCRdb lists only in-frame clones, some missing. The sample holds around 300,000 clones, roughly 85% seen once. The sample comprised PBMCs. This receptor was obtained from a woman between 18 and 29 years old in good health and CMV-seronegative.

The CDR3 DNA follows: TGTGCCAGCAGCTTAAAAGCGGAAAGCTCCTACAATGAGCAGTTCTTC. Protein product: CASSLKAESSYNEQFF. The J gene is TRBJ2-1, the V gene TRBV11-3; possibly TRBD2 for D (5 bases). The V end lost 2 bases, the J end lost 0 bases, and 11 bases lay between the germline ends. The CDR3 consists of 16 residues. Germline values: CDR1 SGHNT, CDR2 YENEEA. The entire variable domain, with the rest obtained from reference TRBV11-3 and TRBJ2-1, is as follows: EAGVVQSPRYKIIEKKQPVAFWCNPISGHNTLYWYLQNLGQGPELLIRYENEEAVDDSQLPKDRFSAERLKGVDSTLKIQPAELGDSAVYLCASSLKAESSYNEQFFGPGTRLTVL.